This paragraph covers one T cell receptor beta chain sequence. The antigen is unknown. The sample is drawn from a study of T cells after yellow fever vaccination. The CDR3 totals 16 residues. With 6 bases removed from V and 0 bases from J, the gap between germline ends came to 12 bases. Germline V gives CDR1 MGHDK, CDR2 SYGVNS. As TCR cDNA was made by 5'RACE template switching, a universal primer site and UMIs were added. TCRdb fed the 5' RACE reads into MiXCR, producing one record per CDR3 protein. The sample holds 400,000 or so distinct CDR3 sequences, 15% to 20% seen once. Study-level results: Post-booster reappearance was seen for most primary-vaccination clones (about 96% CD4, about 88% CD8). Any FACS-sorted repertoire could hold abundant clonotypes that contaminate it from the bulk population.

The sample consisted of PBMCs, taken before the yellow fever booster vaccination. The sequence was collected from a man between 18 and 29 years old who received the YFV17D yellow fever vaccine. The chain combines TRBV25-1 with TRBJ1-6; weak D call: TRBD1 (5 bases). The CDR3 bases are TGTGCCAGCAGGGACACCGAGAGCTCCTATAATTCACCCCTCCACTTT. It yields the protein CASRDTESSYNSPLHF.